The rows below give T cell receptor beta chains drawn from one sample of a study of T-cell memory formation after mild COVID-19. TCRdb processed the 5' RACE reads anew with MiXCR; each CDR3 protein has one entry. Seen here are approximately 400,000 distinct CDR3 sequences, more than 15% observed once, and the top ten hold roughly a fifth. The sequenced sample was PBMCs or a T cell subset sorted from them (not recorded which). The receptor source for this set is a man younger than 35 who had mild COVID-19 (a few samples of this study predate the infection). Cell type and time point are not known. The CDR3 runs from the conserved cysteine through the conserved F or W. A D gene is named only where the DNA matches it firmly. The size field is filled for only some rows; it gives once, few, many or a size class.

CDR3	DNA	D	V	J	size
CASSGDKGNTEAFF	TGTGCCAGCAGCGGGGACAAGGGGAACACTGAAGCTTTCTTT	-	TRBV7-9	TRBJ1-1	-
CASSVAWQTPYEQYF	TGTGCCAGCAGCGTAGCGTGGCAGACCCCCTACGAGCAGTACTTC	-	TRBV9	TRBJ2-7	-
CASSLFGTGEEQFF	TGTGCCAGCAGCCTTTTTGGGACCGGGGAGGAGCAGTTCTTC	-	TRBV3-1	TRBJ2-1	-
CSARDKRGSGGYTF	TGCAGTGCTAGAGATAAAAGGGGTTCGGGCGGCTACACCTTC	-	TRBV20-1	TRBJ1-2	-
CASRDPAGAYEQYF	TGTGCCAGCAGGGACCCGGCTGGCGCCTACGAGCAGTACTTC	-	TRBV6-5	TRBJ2-7	-
CSVRQGGYTF	TGCAGCGTAAGACAGGGGGGCTACACCTTC	TRBD1	TRBV29-1	TRBJ1-2	few
CASSQVQGTPYEQYF	TGCGCCAGCAGCCAAGTGCAGGGAACCCCCTACGAGCAGTACTTC	-	TRBV4-1	TRBJ2-7	few
CASTLGATNTGELFF	TGTGCTAGCACCCTTGGGGCGACGAACACCGGGGAGCTGTTTTTT	-	TRBV7-7	TRBJ2-2	-
CASSYGQAAEVF	TGTGCCAGCAGCTATGGACAGGCGGCTGAAGTGTTC	TRBD1	TRBV7-9	TRBJ2-7	-
CASSFLAGGYEQFF	TGTGCCAGCAGTTTTTTGGCGGGGGGGTACGAGCAGTTCTTC	TRBD2	TRBV12-3/TRBV12-4	TRBJ2-1	few
CASSYSIVQGNPQGGETQYF	TGTGCCAGCAGTTACTCGATCGTGCAGGGGAACCCGCAAGGAGGGGAGACCCAGTACTTC	-	TRBV6-6	TRBJ2-5	few
CASSDSMGGPLHF	TGTGCCAGCAGTGACTCGATGGGGGGACCCCTCCACTTT	-	TRBV6-4	TRBJ1-6	few
CASSQGLGQGLNGYTF	TGCGCCAGCAGCCAAGGCTTAGGACAGGGTCTAAATGGCTACACCTTC	TRBD1	TRBV4-1	TRBJ1-2	-
CASSYFVGGEQYF	TGTGCCAGCAGTTATTTCGTTGGTGGCGAGCAGTACTTC	-	TRBV6-5	TRBJ2-7	few
CASSVGLFNSPLHF	TGTGCCAGCAGCGTAGGGCTTTTTAATTCACCCCTCCACTTT	-	TRBV9	TRBJ1-6	-
CASRPGRLSYEQYF	TGTGCCAGCAGACCAGGTCGTCTCTCCTACGAGCAGTACTTC	-	TRBV12-3/TRBV12-4	TRBJ2-7	-
CSVGFRGENTEAFF	TGCAGCGTTGGCTTCAGGGGGGAGAACACTGAAGCTTTCTTT	TRBD1	TRBV29-1	TRBJ1-1	few
CASSVEGGSYNEQFF	TGTGCCAGCAGCGTAGAGGGGGGGTCCTACAATGAGCAGTTCTTC	-	TRBV9	TRBJ2-1	-
CSARKGAHQPQHF	TGCAGTGCTAGAAAAGGGGCGCATCAGCCCCAGCATTTT	-	TRBV20-1	TRBJ1-5	-
CASSGRLAGPSYNEQFF	TGTGCCAGCAGCGGCAGACTAGCGGGACCCTCCTACAATGAGCAGTTCTTC	TRBD2	TRBV7-2	TRBJ2-1	many
CASSLAGVPSREQYF	TGTGCCAGCAGCCTGGCCGGTGTACCGTCCCGCGAGCAGTACTTC	-	TRBV5-6	TRBJ2-7	-
CSARGGGGLNEQFF	TGCAGTGCTAGAGGAGGAGGGGGGCTCAATGAGCAGTTCTTC	-	TRBV20-1	TRBJ2-1	-
CATSDTGRGYTF	TGTGCCACCAGTGATACAGGGCGTGGCTACACCTTC	-	TRBV24-1	TRBJ1-2	-
CASRVAGAFQETQYF	TGTGCCAGCCGCGTAGCGGGTGCTTTCCAGGAGACCCAGTACTTC	TRBD2	TRBV7-2	TRBJ2-5	-
CSARKESQAEAFF	TGCAGTGCCAGGAAAGAGAGTCAGGCTGAAGCTTTCTTT	-	TRBV20-1	TRBJ1-1	-
CSASLREMNTEAFF	TGCAGTGCTAGCCTCAGGGAAATGAACACTGAAGCTTTCTTT	-	TRBV20-1	TRBJ1-1	once
CASSAGTVAYEQYF	TGTGCCAGCAGTGCCGGGACCGTGGCCTACGAGCAGTACTTC	-	TRBV25-1	TRBJ2-7	few
CASSLAVATSYTF	TGTGCCAGCAGCTTAGCTGTCGCCACTAGCTACACCTTC	-	TRBV7-9	TRBJ1-2	few
CASTQGEMDTGELFF	TGTGCCAGCACACAGGGGGAAATGGACACCGGGGAGCTGTTTTTT	TRBD1	TRBV6-5	TRBJ2-2	-
CASRPNSGGQETQYF	TGTGCCAGCAGACCCAATAGCGGGGGTCAAGAGACCCAGTACTTC	TRBD2	TRBV6-5	TRBJ2-5	-
CASSPDSGGGYQETQYF	TGTGCCAGCAGCCCGGATTCTGGCGGGGGGTACCAAGAGACCCAGTACTTC	TRBD2	TRBV5-6	TRBJ2-5	few
CASSLVMGQPNTEAFF	TGTGCCAGCAGCTTAGTAATGGGACAGCCGAACACTGAAGCTTTCTTT	TRBD1	TRBV11-2	TRBJ1-1	few
CASSPGTGGRGYTF	TGTGCCAGCAGTCCGGGGACAGGGGGACGAGGCTACACCTTC	TRBD1	TRBV7-2	TRBJ1-2	many
CASSLGRGGSSYGYTF	TGTGCCAGCAGCTTAGGGCGGGGGGGCAGCTCCTATGGCTACACCTTC	-	TRBV7-2	TRBJ1-2	few
CASSLQLGVEKLFF	TGTGCCAGCAGCCTCCAACTCGGTGTTGAAAAACTGTTTTTT	-	TRBV6-2/TRBV6-3	TRBJ1-4	few
CASRSDRGLETQYF	TGTGCCAGCAGATCAGACAGGGGGTTGGAGACCCAGTACTTC	TRBD1	TRBV25-1	TRBJ2-5	-
CASSYGPGARGYTF	TGTGCCAGCAGTTACGGCCCAGGGGCTCGAGGCTACACCTTC	-	TRBV6-5	TRBJ1-2	-
CASSPRLASYEQYF	TGTGCCAGCAGTCCCCGGTTAGCCTCCTACGAGCAGTACTTC	-	TRBV7-2	TRBJ2-7	few
CASSQRREFHTEAFF	TGCGCCAGCAGCCAACGCCGGGAATTCCACACTGAAGCTTTCTTT	-	TRBV5-1	TRBJ1-1	few
CATHDRGSQETQYF	TGTGCCACCCATGACAGGGGTTCCCAAGAGACCCAGTACTTC	-	TRBV21-1	TRBJ2-5	few
CASGLWDGFNEQFF	TGTGCTAGTGGTTTGTGGGACGGTTTCAATGAGCAGTTCTTC	-	TRBV12-5	TRBJ2-1	-
CASSLVGARGYTF	TGCGCCAGCAGCTTGGTAGGGGCGCGAGGCTACACCTTC	-	TRBV5-1	TRBJ1-2	-
CASTSGVTNEKLFF	TGTGCCAGTACCTCAGGTGTTACTAATGAAAAACTGTTTTTT	-	TRBV19	TRBJ1-4	few
CASRQQTSGLLDNEQFF	TGCGCCAGCAGACAACAAACTAGCGGGTTGTTGGACAATGAGCAGTTCTTC	TRBD2	TRBV4-1	TRBJ2-1	-
CASSLGGRGRTEAFF	TGTGCCAGCAGCTTAGGAGGGAGGGGGCGGACTGAAGCTTTCTTT	TRBD1	TRBV11-2	TRBJ1-1	-
CASSQEGGPSETQYF	TGTGCCAGCAGCCAAGAAGGTGGCCCTTCGGAGACCCAGTACTTC	-	TRBV3-1	TRBJ2-5	few
CASSLGLDTQYF	TGTGCCAGCAGTTTAGGTCTAGATACGCAGTATTTT	-	TRBV12-3/TRBV12-4	TRBJ2-3	many
CAISESLDLPGYTF	TGTGCCATCAGTGAGTCGCTGGACCTACCGGGCTACACCTTC	-	TRBV10-3	TRBJ1-2	few
CASSSRLAGGPRQETQYF	TGTGCCAGCAGCTCTCGACTAGCGGGGGGGCCCCGCCAAGAGACCCAGTACTTC	TRBD2	TRBV7-9	TRBJ2-5	few
CASSLSQGDGYTF	TGTGCCAGCAGCCTTTCACAGGGGGATGGCTACACCTTC	TRBD1	TRBV7-2	TRBJ1-2	few
CASSSTVEGRGFTDTQYF	TGTGCCAGCAGCTCCACGGTGGAAGGGCGGGGGTTTACAGATACGCAGTATTTT	TRBD2	TRBV7-6	TRBJ2-3	-
CASSSGGWGETQYF	TGTGCCAGCAGTTCAGGGGGCTGGGGAGAGACCCAGTACTTC	TRBD1	TRBV27	TRBJ2-5	few
CASSADGIYQPQHF	TGTGCCAGCAGCGCAGACGGGATCTATCAGCCCCAGCATTTT	-	TRBV9	TRBJ1-5	few
CASSVEMRGIQNTEAFF	TGTGCCAGCAGCGTAGAAATGCGGGGGATCCAGAACACTGAAGCTTTCTTT	-	TRBV9	TRBJ1-1	-
CASSLEWGGTAFF	TGTGCCAGCAGCTTAGAGTGGGGCGGCACAGCTTTCTTT	-	TRBV7-6	TRBJ1-1	few
CASRRFGGTEAFF	TGTGCCAGCAGGCGTTTCGGCGGCACTGAAGCTTTCTTT	-	TRBV27	TRBJ1-1	-
CASSRTGAAAGANVLTF	TGTGCCAGCAGCCGGACAGGGGCCGCCGCTGGGGCCAACGTCCTGACTTTC	TRBD1	TRBV4-2	TRBJ2-6	-
CASSLAVTAYEQYF	TGCGCCAGCAGCTTGGCTGTGACAGCCTACGAGCAGTACTTC	-	TRBV5-1	TRBJ2-7	-
CASSFNGDGYTF	TGTGCCAGCAGTTTTAATGGGGACGGCTACACCTTC	-	TRBV12-3/TRBV12-4	TRBJ1-2	few
CASRGGNYEKLFF	TGTGCCAGCAGGGGGGGTAATTACGAAAAACTGTTTTTT	-	TRBV12-3/TRBV12-4	TRBJ1-4	-